Sequencing of this T cell receptor (beta chain) was carried out in a study of blood T cells in healthy people across ages. General study findings and limits: Observed TCR beta diversity per million T cells went down as age went up. This fall followed a roughly linear course with age.

A second about 7 to 11 cycle PCR used barcoded and J-beta primers. The authors tagged each cDNA molecule using a template-switch adaptor with 12 random nucleotides. From the 5' RACE reads, TCRdb called clonotypes with MiXCR, one entry per CDR3 protein. In the table there are approximately 900,000 distinct CDR3 sequences, roughly 50% of which are singletons. Concerning this clonotype: Its antigen is not identified.

Donors ranged from about 6 to 95 years old and were healthy Caucasians in Russia. The authors drew about 10 milliliters of peripheral blood from each donor. Sequences were obtained from blood. This TCR came from a man younger than 40 in good health.

CDR3: CSVRDGATNEKLFF. The CDR3 nucleotides read TGCAGCGTGAGGGACGGAGCAACTAATGAAAAACTGTTTTTT. V is TRBV29-1 and J is TRBJ1-4, with TRBD1 as a possible D gene (5 bases). This CDR3 is built from 14 residues. CDR1 SQVTM and CDR2 ANQGSEA come from the germline V gene. The V end lost 6 bases, the J end lost 0 bases, and 11 bases lay between the germline ends.